This T cell receptor (beta chain) was found in a study of regulatory T cells in long-lasting Graves disease. Investigators prepared the TCR beta libraries by applying iRepertoire HTBI primers and Arm-PCR of CDR3 regions. Each CDR3 protein is one row after TCRdb ran MiXCR on the multiplex PCR reads. The repertoire holds 500,000 or so distinct CDR3 sequences, with 12% to 15% as singletons. Described time point: newly diagnosed GD, antithyroid drugs for less than 3 months. Following extraction of RNA from PBMCs, that RNA was used to make the TCR library. The patient group derived from an endocrinology department in Xi'an, China. This clonotype was found many times. The sample was also linked to a second study, of T cells in Graves' hyperthyroidism and ophthalmopathy. That paper states: Patients counted as stable if ophthalmopathy did not develop within 18 months. Clinical symptoms, serum thyroxine, TRAb, thyroid ultrasound and orbital computed tomography established diagnosis.

The TCR was taken from a woman between 45 and 60 years old with Graves disease. Material: peripheral blood mononuclear cells (PBMCs), obtained at new diagnosis, from a patient treated with antithyroid drugs.

The CDR3 protein is CASSERPNTEAFF. In nucleotides, the CDR3 is TGTGCCAGCAGCGAAAGACCGAACACTGAAGCTTTCTTT. The chain combines TRBV9 with TRBJ1-1; D is ambiguous. V was clipped by 3 bases and J by 1 base, with 7 bases between them. CDR3 length equals 13 residues. Germline lookup yields CDR1 SGDLS and CDR2 YYNGEE.